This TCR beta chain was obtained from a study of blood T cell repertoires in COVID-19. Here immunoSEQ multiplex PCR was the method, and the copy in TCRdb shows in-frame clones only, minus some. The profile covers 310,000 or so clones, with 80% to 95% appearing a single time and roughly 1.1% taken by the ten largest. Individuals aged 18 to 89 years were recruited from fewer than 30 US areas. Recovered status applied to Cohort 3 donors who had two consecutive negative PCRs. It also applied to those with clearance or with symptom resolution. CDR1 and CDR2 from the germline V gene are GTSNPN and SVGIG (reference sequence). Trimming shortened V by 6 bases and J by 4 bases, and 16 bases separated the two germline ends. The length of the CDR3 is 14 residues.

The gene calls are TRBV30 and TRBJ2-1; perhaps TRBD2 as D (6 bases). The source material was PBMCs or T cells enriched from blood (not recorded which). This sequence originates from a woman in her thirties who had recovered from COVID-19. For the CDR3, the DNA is TGTGCCTGCGGGGCGGCGGGGTCTTACAATGAGCAGTTCTTC. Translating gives CACGAAGSYNEQFF.